This TCR beta chain was documented in a study of shared clonotypes between healthy human individuals. Terminally differentiated effector memory CD45RA+ cells were left out of the naive CD8 fraction, which was CD45RO-negative and positively selected for CCR7. Germline CDR1 reads SGHDT; CDR2 reads YYEEEE. Between the trimmed V and J ends, which lost 1 base and 4 bases, there was a span of 10 bases. This CDR3 has 14 amino acids. Clones were read by immunoSEQ multiplex PCR, and TCRdb kept only the in-frame ones, dropping some. The profile shows about 2.1 million clones, approximately 94% of them singletons. Notes on this clone: Its specificity is unknown.

Study-wide points: Larger richness was generally estimated for naive than memory subsets.

The V gene is TRBV5-6, the J gene TRBJ2-3; possibly TRBD2 for D (6 bases). The clonotype comes from a man aged 18 to 30 in good health. Some clones in this sample may be carry-over from other donors' samples. Sequenced material: naive CD8+ T cells from PBMCs. The CDR3 nucleotides are TGTGCCAGCAGCTTGCTAGCGTTGGCAGATACGCAGTATTTT. As protein: CASSLLALADTQYF.